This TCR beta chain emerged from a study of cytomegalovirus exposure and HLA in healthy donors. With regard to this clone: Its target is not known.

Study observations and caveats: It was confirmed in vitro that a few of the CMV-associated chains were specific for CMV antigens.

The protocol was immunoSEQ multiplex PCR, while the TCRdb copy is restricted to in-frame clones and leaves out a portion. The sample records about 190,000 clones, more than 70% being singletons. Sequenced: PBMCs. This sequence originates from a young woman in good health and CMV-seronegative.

The CDR3 coding sequence is TGTGCCAGCAGCTTCCGGGGGGCCAGCTACGAGCAGTACTTC. It encodes CASSFRGASYEQYF. V and J are TRBV7-9 and TRBJ2-7; D may be TRBD2 (7 bases). The V end lost 3 bases, the J end lost 3 bases, and 12 bases lay between the germline ends. From germline, CDR1 is SEHNR and CDR2 FQNEAQ (reference sequence). The CDR3 length is 14 residues. Drawing the rest from reference TRBV7-9 and TRBJ2-7, the complete variable domain is DTGVSQNPRHKITKRGQNVTFRCDPISEHNRLYWYRQTLGQGPEFLTYFQNEAQLEKSRLLSDRFSAERPKGSFSTLEIQRTEQGDSAMYLCASSFRGASYEQYFGPGTRLTVT.